This is a list of T cell receptor beta chains from one sample in a study of blood T cell repertoires in COVID-19. The table came from immunoSEQ multiplex PCR; TCRdb's copy has only in-frame clones and leaves some out. The table records 300,000 to 350,000 clones, about 91% of them present only once. The specimen was peripheral blood. The receptor set was obtained from a woman aged 25 to 39 with COVID-19, enrolled during active disease. CDR3s leave out the opening cysteine and the closing phenylalanine or tryptophan. Each record gives: V gene, J gene, clone size, CDR3 protein. Not every row has a clone size; where given, it reads once, few, many or a size class.

>TRBV27|TRBJ2-2|-
ASRFPSGGFGELF
>TRBV5-1|TRBJ2-2|once
ASSLAPGADTGELF
>TRBV6-1|TRBJ2-5|-
ASSEVTGSRETQY
>TRBV2|TRBJ1-4|few
ASSAGQSEKLF
>TRBV27|TRBJ1-5|-
ASSLGHNQPQH
>TRBV18|TRBJ1-3|-
ASSPPGRNSFGNTIY
>TRBV18|TRBJ1-5|-
ASSRQGSNQPQH
>TRBV7-6|TRBJ2-1|-
ASSLNGGLSSYNEQF
>TRBV7-2|TRBJ2-5|-
ASSPRETQY
>TRBV19|TRBJ1-4|-
ASRGLGTGLEKLF
>TRBV6-1|TRBJ1-5|-
ASSEGQGGNQPQH
>TRBV27|TRBJ1-5|-
ASRQGSNQPQH
>TRBV4-3|TRBJ1-2|-
ASSQDFRRGNGYT
>TRBV24-1|TRBJ2-5|once
ATSGQGATHQETQY
>TRBV29-1|TRBJ1-2|-
SVEGGESYYGYT
>TRBV2|TRBJ1-1|few
ASEWSLEAF
>TRBV6-2/TRBV6-3|TRBJ2-3|once
ASSYGVPDTQY
>TRBV20-1|TRBJ1-1|once
SASKGAVGTEAF
>TRBV29-1|TRBJ2-1|-
SVEGLAYNEQF
>TRBV7-9|TRBJ1-6|-
ASSPWDSPNSPLH
>TRBV25-1|TRBJ1-2|-
ASSTGALYGYT
>TRBV19|TRBJ1-5|-
ASSIIAQPQH
>TRBV5-4|TRBJ1-2|-
ASSTGQGAGYGYT
>TRBV2|TRBJ1-3|-
ASEGTERRVDSGNTIY
>TRBV19|TRBJ2-3|few
ASSPLLPGLGGTDTQY
>TRBV9|TRBJ2-1|-
ASATTGTGSNEQF
>TRBV5-1|TRBJ2-3|-
ASRVGGTDTQY
>TRBV2|TRBJ1-4|-
ASRALRGEANEKLF
>TRBV20-1|TRBJ1-2|few
SARRGDGYT
>TRBV15|TRBJ2-1|-
ATSKPTTSGVGDEQF
>TRBV2|TRBJ1-1|-
ASSEELDTEAF
>TRBV3-1/TRBV3-2|TRBJ2-3|-
ARLSGGIDTQY
>TRBV18|TRBJ2-7|-
ASSPVSGRASYEQY
>TRBV18|TRBJ2-5|once
ASSPEGGMRETQY
>TRBV18|TRBJ2-1|-
ASTGQGSYNEQF
>TRBV4-3|TRBJ1-1|few
ASSQDGQFGNTEAF
>TRBV7-9|TRBJ1-2|-
ASSSRTRGYT
>TRBV4-1|TRBJ2-3|-
ASSQEGSTGFRADTQY
>TRBV11-3|TRBJ1-1|few
ASSWGGATTATEAF
>TRBV7-2|TRBJ1-2|-
ASSLTEGDGYT
>TRBV18|TRBJ1-1|-
ASSPGQGNTEAF